Each of the 29 T cell receptor beta chains below was sequenced from the same sample in a study of T cell responses to AZD1222 COVID-19 vaccine. Data came from immunoSEQ multiplex PCR; TCRdb stores just in-frame clones and leaves some out. Of around 120,000 clones listed, 85% to 90% are singletons. This material consisted of peripheral blood, taken on day 0 of AZD1222 vaccination. The receptor source for this set is an adult in good health.

The genes are TRBV7-2 and TRBJ1-5; tentative D call: TRBD1 (6 bases). The germline CDR1 and CDR2 sequences are SGHTA and FQGNSA. V was clipped by 4 bases and J by 0 bases, with 10 bases between them. The CDR3 contains 15 residues. CDR3 sequence (DNA): TGTGCCAGCAGCTCGGACAGCCTTAGCAATCAGCCCCAGCATTTT. This codes for CASSSDSLSNQPQHF.

The genes are TRBV5-1 and TRBJ2-2; no firm D call. V lost 5 bases and J 8 bases, leaving 19 bases between the germline ends. This CDR3 spans 15 amino acids. Per the germline V gene, CDR1 is SGHRS and CDR2 is YFSETQ. Here the CDR3 DNA reads TGCGCCAGCAGTCTACTGACCGGGCTCCTGGGGGAGCTGTTTTTT. Translation: CASSLLTGLLGELFF.

The chain uses TRBV19 and TRBJ1-5; TRBD1 might be the D (5 bases). The CDR3 sequence is 16 residues long. The germline V gene encodes CDR1 LNHDA and CDR2 SQIVND (reference sequence). V lost 6 bases and J lost 2, with 17 bases in between. DNA of the CDR3: TGTGCCAGTAGCGAAGCGGGGGGGGTTGGCAATCAGCCCCAGCATTTT. Translated: CASSEAGGVGNQPQHF.

The genes are TRBV6-5 and TRBJ1-1, with unresolved D. Per germline, CDR1 MNHEY and CDR2 SVGAGI. The germline V and J ends were trimmed by 2 bases and 1 base, with 5 bases remaining between them. CDR3 size: 13 residues. CDR3 nucleotide sequence: TGTGCCAGCAGTTACAGCCAGAACACTGAAGCTTTCTTT. Amino acids: CASSYSQNTEAFF.

The chain employs TRBV5-1 and TRBJ1-4; no clear D gene. Germline assignment: CDR1 SGHRS and CDR2 YFSETQ. This CDR3 contains 14 residues. V lost 4 bases and J 3 bases, leaving 10 bases between the germline ends. The CDR3 DNA follows: TGCGCCAGCAGCGCCAGGAGGGCTAATGAAAAACTGTTTTTT. Its protein product is CASSARRANEKLFF.

This clone was observed a few times. CDR3 sequence: CASSPSGRASYEQYF. The CDR3 bases are TGTGCCAGCAGCCCGTCGGGCCGCGCCTCCTACGAGCAGTACTTC. The rearrangement uses TRBV7-2 and TRBJ2-7; unclear D gene. The CDR3 sequence is 15 residues long. Germline V gene lookup returns CDR1 SGHTA and CDR2 FQGNSA. The V end was cut by 5 bases, the J end by 0 bases, with 14 bases between.

This chain links TRBV21-1 with TRBJ1-2. TRBV21-1 is a known pseudogene. CDR3 length equals 15 residues. CDR3 sequence reads: CASSNIPQGGNGYTF. CDR3 DNA: TGTGCCAGCAGCAACATCCCACAGGGAGGCAATGGCTACACCTTC.

There are a few counts of this clone. The chain couples TRBV29-1 to TRBJ2-3; weak D call: TRBD2 (5 bases). Germline values: CDR1 SQVTM, CDR2 ANQGSEA. The CDR3 is made up of 11 amino acids. Trimming took 7 bases from V and 5 from J, leaving 10 bases between them. CDR3 DNA sequence: TGCAGCGGAGGGTTGCGAGATACGCAGTATTTT. This sequence encodes CSGGLRDTQYF.

The chain carries TRBV3-1 (or the pseudogene TRBV3-2) and TRBJ2-5; 13 bases agree with TRBD2. The J segment lost 5 bases and the V segment lost 1 base, leaving 10 bases of the junction unmatched. The CDR3 spans 18 residues. CDR1 and CDR2 (germline): LGHDT, YNNKEL (reference sequence). DNA for the CDR3: TGTGCCAGCAGCCAAGGACTAGCGGGGGGAATATCTGAGGAGACCCAGTACTTC. As protein: CASSQGLAGGISEETQYF.

CDR3 amino acids: CASHKRGSTDTQYF. The CDR3 coding sequence is TGTGCCAGCCACAAGAGGGGGTCGACAGATACGCAGTATTTT. V gene TRBV7-2 combines with J gene TRBJ2-3, with a possible D match to TRBD1 (6 bases). The CDR3 totals 14 residues. Germline lookup yields CDR1 SGHTA and CDR2 FQGNSA. V lost 8 bases and J 3 bases, leaving 15 bases between the germline ends. The full variable domain, rest sourced from reference TRBV7-2 and TRBJ2-3, is GAGVSQSPSNKVTEKGKDVELRCDPISGHTALYWYRQSLGQGLEFLIYFQGNSAPDKSGLPSDRFSAERTGGSVSTLTIQRTQQEDSAVYLCASHKRGSTDTQYFGPGTRLTVL.

The rearrangement links TRBV27 to TRBJ1-2; perhaps TRBD1 as D (5 bases). V gave up 2 bases and J gave up 8 bases, with 18 bases separating them. CDR1 and CDR2 (germline): MNHEY, SMNVEV (reference sequence). CDR3 length: 15 amino acids. CDR3 DNA: TGTGCCAGCAGTTTAAGTTTCGGGGCCACGCAGGGCTACACCTTC. It is translated as CASSLSFGATQGYTF.

The V and J genes are TRBV11-1 and TRBJ2-2; 7 bases match TRBD1. Germline trimming cut 5 bases from V and 3 bases from J; bases unmatched to any gene: 6. The CDR3 is 15 residues long. Germline assignment: CDR1 SGHAT and CDR2 FQDESV (reference sequence). The CDR3 loop reads CASSRNTGDTGELFF. Written as DNA, the CDR3 is TGTGCCAGCAGCCGAAATACAGGGGACACCGGGGAGCTGTTTTTT.

The V gene is TRBV9, the J gene TRBJ2-7, with D perhaps matching TRBD1 (5 bases). Trimming took 2 bases from V and 5 from J, leaving 17 bases between them. Germline CDR1 reads SGDLS; CDR2 reads YYNGEE. CDR3 length: 15 residues. In DNA, the CDR3 is TGTGCCAGCAGCGTTACGCAATTGGACACGGACGAGCAGTACTTC. Translation gives CASSVTQLDTDEQYF.

This clone occurred a few times. This chain connects TRBV12-3 or TRBV12-4 to TRBJ1-6; the D is unclear. With 5 bases removed from V and 8 bases from J, the gap between germline ends came to 10 bases. The CDR3 has 13 amino acids. The CDR3 DNA reads TGTGCCAGCAGTCTATGGAGTGATTCACCCCTCCACTTT. This translates into CASSLWSDSPLHF.

The chain has TRBV5-4 and TRBJ2-4; 11 bases are shared with TRBD2. The trim removed 10 bases at V and 1 base at J, leaving 13 bases unmatched. The CDR3 has 17 residues. Germline CDR1 is SGHNT and CDR2 is YYREEE (reference sequence). Here the CDR3 reads CASGIAGGPRAKNIQYF. The CDR3 DNA sequence: TGTGCCTCCGGGATAGCGGGAGGGCCGAGGGCCAAAAACATTCAGTACTTC.

The rearrangement uses TRBV27 and TRBJ1-2; 7 bases match TRBD1. After removal of 7 bases from V and 4 bases from J, the junction contained 9 bases not matched to a gene. Germline CDR1 and CDR2: MNHEY and SMNVEV (reference sequence). This CDR3 is built from 14 residues. The DNA for the CDR3 is TGTGCCAGCAAAGGGGGCAGGGGAGGCTATGGCTACACCTTC. Its translation: CASKGGRGGYGYTF.

The genes are TRBV6-5 and TRBJ1-1, with D tentatively TRBD1 (5 bases). The CDR3 covers 16 residues. Trimming left V 2 bases short and J 0 bases short, with 13 bases between. Germline-derived CDR1 and CDR2 are MNHEY and SVGAGI. The CDR3 reads CASSYAQGLMNTEAFF. As DNA, the CDR3 is TGTGCCAGCAGTTACGCGCAGGGACTCATGAACACTGAAGCTTTCTTT.

In this sample, this clone turned up once. The rearrangement uses TRBV29-1 and TRBJ2-4; D is undetermined. CDR3 size: 11 residues. V was clipped by 8 bases and J by 5 bases, with 10 bases between them. Germline lookup yields CDR1 SQVTM and CDR2 ANQGSEA. CDR3 amino acids: CSSKGENIQYF. CDR3 coding DNA: TGCAGCTCCAAGGGCGAAAACATTCAGTACTTC.

The rearrangement uses TRBV12-5 and TRBJ2-2; no reliable D call. Germline V CDR1 and CDR2: LGHNT, FRNRAP. Trimming took 5 bases from V and 8 from J, leaving 9 bases between them. This CDR3 comprises 12 residues. CDR3 protein: CASGLPRGELFF. In DNA, the CDR3 is TGTGCTAGTGGTCTCCCCCGGGGGGAGCTGTTTTTT.

This chain uses TRBV12-3 or TRBV12-4 with TRBJ2-7; D possibly matches TRBD1 or TRBD2 (5 bases each). The V end was cut by 6 bases, the J end by 5 bases, with 14 bases between. This CDR3 spans 13 amino acids. The chain's CDR3 is CASRGEMSNEQYF. In DNA, the CDR3 is TGTGCCAGCAGGGGGGAGATGTCCAACGAGCAGTACTTC.

This chain connects TRBV10-3 to TRBJ2-3; D remains unclear. The germline V gene has CDR1 ENHRY and CDR2 SYGVKD. This CDR3 comprises 12 residues. The V end lost 7 bases, the J end lost 6 bases, and 11 bases lay between the germline ends. CDR3 DNA sequence: TGTGCCATCATCGGAAGTGGGGATACGCAGTATTTT. It yields the protein CAIIGSGDTQYF.

This clone was observed once. V usage is TRBV27 and J usage is TRBJ2-7; 7 bases map to TRBD1. Germline values: CDR1 MNHEY, CDR2 SMNVEV (reference sequence). This CDR3 spans 16 amino acids. Germline trimming cut 0 bases from V and 3 bases from J; bases unmatched to any gene: 8. The CDR3 DNA reads TGTGCCAGCAGTTTATCGCGTGGACAGGTGATCTACGAGCAGTACTTC. Translating it yields CASSLSRGQVIYEQYF.

A word on this clone: The sample contains more than one DNA sequence encoding this CDR3. V usage is TRBV4-1 and J usage is TRBJ1-2; 7 bases line up with TRBD1. This CDR3 is built from 13 residues. Germline loops: CDR1 MGHRA, CDR2 YSYEKL. With V trimmed by 0 bases and J by 7 bases, 2 bases remained unmatched. CDR3 loop: CASSQDRGGGYTF. As DNA, the CDR3 is TGCGCCAGCAGCCAAGACAGGGGGGGTGGCTACACCTTC.

The V call is TRBV5-6, the J call TRBJ1-4, with D unresolved. V shed 0 bases and J shed 0 bases, with 6 bases lying between them. CDR3 size: 15 residues. Germline CDR1 and CDR2: SGHDT and YYEEEE. The CDR3 region has the DNA TGTGCCAGCAGCTTGGGGGGTTCAACTAATGAAAAACTGTTTTTT. As protein: CASSLGGSTNEKLFF.

The genes are TRBV11-2 and TRBJ2-3; 8 nucleotides align to TRBD2. Germline trimming cut 6 bases from V and 14 bases from J; bases unmatched to any gene: 19. The CDR3 is made up of 15 amino acids. The V gene's germline CDR1 is SGHAT and CDR2 FQNNGV. CDR3: CASSYNPFDGTRWYF. CDR3 coding DNA: TGTGCCAGCAGTTATAATCCCTTTGACGGGACTAGGTGGTATTTT.

CDR3 DNA: TGTGCCAGCAGAGCGATCGGGGGAACTAATGAAAAACTGTTTTTT. Translating gives CASRAIGGTNEKLFF. The chain links TRBV2 to TRBJ1-4; possibly TRBD1 for D (5 bases). Germline loops: CDR1 SNHLY, CDR2 FYNNEI. There are 15 residues in the CDR3. V gave up 6 bases and J gave up 1 base, with 12 bases separating them.

The V gene is TRBV19, the J gene TRBJ2-5, with TRBD1 identical over 10 bases. CDR1 and CDR2 from the germline V gene are LNHDA and SQIVND (reference sequence). This CDR3 region has 17 residues. Trimming removed 3 bases from V and 2 bases from J; junction bases left unmatched: 9. The CDR3, as DNA: TGTGCCAGTAGTATGCGTTGGGGACAGGGGTCGCAAGAGACCCAGTACTTC. It specifies CASSMRWGQGSQETQYF.

The chain links TRBV5-1 to TRBJ1-1; 9 nucleotides align to TRBD1. The CDR3 covers 16 residues. The ends lost 3 bases at V and 1 base at J; junction bases unmatched: 7. CDR1 and CDR2 (germline): SGHRS, YFSETQ. Here the CDR3 reads CASSSGRDRENTEAFF. The DNA of the CDR3 is TGCGCCAGCAGCTCCGGTCGGGACAGGGAGAACACTGAAGCTTTCTTT.

This sequence joins TRBV7-9 and TRBJ1-3; 9 nucleotides agree with TRBD1. The germline V gene has CDR1 SEHNR and CDR2 FQNEAQ (reference sequence). The length of the CDR3 is 16 residues. V was clipped by 1 base and J by 2 bases; unmatched bases: 3. The CDR3 loop reads CASSLVWTGAGNTIYF. CDR3 DNA sequence: TGTGCCAGCAGCTTAGTCTGGACAGGGGCTGGAAACACCATATATTTT.